The rows below give T cell receptor beta chains drawn from one sample of a study of cytomegalovirus exposure and HLA in healthy donors. Sequenced by immunoSEQ multiplex PCR; TCRdb stores in-frame clones only, minus some. This repertoire shows 150,000 to 200,000 clones, 86% found once; its top ten account for about 2.3%. Sequenced input: PBMCs. These receptors were obtained from a woman aged 18-29 years in good health and CMV-seronegative. The CDR3 runs from the conserved cysteine through the conserved F or W. A D gene is named only where the DNA matches it firmly. Not every row has a clone size; where given, it reads once, few, many or a size class.

TRBV6-5	TRBJ1-2	-	-	TGTGCCAGCAGTTACTCTCAACAGGGAGCCTATGGCTACACCTTC	CASSYSQQGAYGYTF
TRBV2	TRBJ2-1	-	-	TGTGCCAGCAGTGAAGGGAGGGCCCCAAACAATGAGCAGTTCTTC	CASSEGRAPNNEQFF
TRBV27	TRBJ2-3	-	-	TGTGCCAGCAGTTTAAACCGCCAGGGTGGACCCAGTACAGATACGCAGTATTTT	CASSLNRQGGPSTDTQYF
TRBV6-1	TRBJ1-5	-	-	TGTGCCAGCAGTGAACAGGGGTGGAGCAATCAGCCCCAGCATTTT	CASSEQGWSNQPQHF
TRBV5-1	TRBJ1-3	-	TRBD1	TGCGCCAGCAGCGGGACAGGGCAAGCTGGAAACACCATATATTTT	CASSGTGQAGNTIYF
TRBV6-5	TRBJ1-5	-	-	TGTGCCAGCAGCTACAGCGGCAGCAATCAGCCCCAGCATTTT	CASSYSGSNQPQHF
TRBV5-1	TRBJ2-1	-	TRBD2	TGCGCCAGCAGCTTTTACGGACTAGCGGGGGACAATGAGCAGTTCTTC	CASSFYGLAGDNEQFF
TRBV19	TRBJ1-5	-	-	TGTGCCTCTTCAGGGTGGGGCAATCAGCCCCAGCATTTT	CASSGWGNQPQHF
TRBV30	TRBJ2-7	-	TRBD1	TGTGCCTGGGCCGGACAGGGATCTCATGTGAGAAGCTCCTACGAGCAGTACTTC	CAWAGQGSHVRSSYEQYF
TRBV15	TRBJ2-7	-	TRBD1	TGTGCCACCAGCAGGGGGACAGACATTGGTCCCTACGAGCAGTACTTC	CATSRGTDIGPYEQYF
TRBV4-1	TRBJ2-5	once	-	TGCGCCAGCAGCCAAGATATAACATTGCAAGAGACCCAGTACTTC	CASSQDITLQETQYF
TRBV4-3	TRBJ2-3	-	-	TGCGCCAGCAGCCAAGATAGCCGGGGTATTGCGCAGTATTTT	CASSQDSRGIAQYF
TRBV7-9	TRBJ1-2	-	-	TGTGCCAGCAGACGCGGGACTCCCTGGGGAGGCTACACCTTC	CASRRGTPWGGYTF
TRBV4-2	TRBJ1-3	-	TRBD1	TGTGCCAGCAGCCCGGACAGGGTAGACACCATATATTTT	CASSPDRVDTIYF
TRBV18	TRBJ1-1	-	-	TGTGCCAGCTCACCGTCAGGAAACACTGAAGCTTTCTTT	CASSPSGNTEAFF
TRBV19	TRBJ1-2	-	-	TGTGCCAGTAGTATTCGCGATGGCTACACCTTC	CASSIRDGYTF
TRBV21-1	TRBJ2-7	-	-	TGTGCCAGCAGCACGGGTACGGACGAGCAGTACTTC	CASSTGTDEQYF
TRBV19	TRBJ2-5	-	-	TGTGCCAGTAGTATAAGCATCTGGGAGACCCAGTACTTC	CASSISIWETQYF
TRBV7-3	TRBJ1-6	once	TRBD1	TGTGCCACCATGGACAGGCCATATAATTCACCCCTCCACTTT	CATMDRPYNSPLHF
TRBV5-1	TRBJ1-5	-	-	TGCGCCAGCAGCTTGATAGGGGAGGCCAATCAGCCCCAGCATTTT	CASSLIGEANQPQHF
TRBV11-3	TRBJ2-7	-	TRBD1	TGTGCCAGCAGCCCATCTGGACAGGTCCACGAGCAGTACTTC	CASSPSGQVHEQYF
TRBV19	TRBJ1-1	-	-	TGTGCCAGTAGTATAGAAGAGACAACTGAAGCTTTCTTT	CASSIEETTEAFF
TRBV15	TRBJ1-1	few	-	TGTGCCACCAGCAGACCCTGGGCCCCTAAATCGGGGAGAGAAGCTTTCTTT	CATSRPWAPKSGREAFF
TRBV30	TRBJ1-3	-	TRBD1	TGTGCTACACAGGGGGCCTACTCTGGAAACACCATATATTTT	CATQGAYSGNTIYF
TRBV28	TRBJ2-7	-	TRBD1	TGTGCCAGCAGCCTCGTAGGGGGACAGGGGGAGCAGTACTTC	CASSLVGGQGEQYF
TRBV10-2	TRBJ2-7	-	-	TGCGCCAGCAGTTCAGCTAAGACAGCCGCGAGCTCCTACGAGCAGTACTTC	CASSSAKTAASSYEQYF
TRBV5-8	TRBJ1-5	-	-	TGTGCCAGCAGCTTGGCCACGGGGGGCGGCAGTCAGCCCCAGCATTTT	CASSLATGGGSQPQHF
TRBV2	TRBJ2-7	-	-	TGTGCCAGCAGTGTACAGCCGGGGAACTACGAGCAGTACTTC	CASSVQPGNYEQYF